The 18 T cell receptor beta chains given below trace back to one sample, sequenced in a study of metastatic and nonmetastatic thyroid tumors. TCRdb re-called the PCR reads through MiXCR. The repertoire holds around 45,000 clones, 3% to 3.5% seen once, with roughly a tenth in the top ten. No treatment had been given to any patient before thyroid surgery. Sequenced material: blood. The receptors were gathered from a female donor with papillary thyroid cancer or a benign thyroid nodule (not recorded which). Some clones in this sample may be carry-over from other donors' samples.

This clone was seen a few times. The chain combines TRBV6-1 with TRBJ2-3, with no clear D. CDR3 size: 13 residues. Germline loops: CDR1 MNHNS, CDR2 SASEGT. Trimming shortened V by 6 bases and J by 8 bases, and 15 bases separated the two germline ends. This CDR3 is CASREQGKVTQYF. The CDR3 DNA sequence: TGTGCCAGCAGGGAACAAGGGAAAGTTACGCAGTATTTT.

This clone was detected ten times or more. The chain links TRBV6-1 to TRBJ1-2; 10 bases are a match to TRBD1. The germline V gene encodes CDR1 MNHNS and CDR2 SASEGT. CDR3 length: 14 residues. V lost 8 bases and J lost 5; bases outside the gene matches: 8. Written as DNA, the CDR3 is TGTGCCAGCTCTAGGGACAGGGGTTTTTATGGCTACACCTTC. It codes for CASSRDRGFYGYTF.

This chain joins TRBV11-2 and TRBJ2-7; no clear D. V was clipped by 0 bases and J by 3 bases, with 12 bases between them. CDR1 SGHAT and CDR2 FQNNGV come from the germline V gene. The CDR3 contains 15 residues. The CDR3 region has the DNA TGTGCCAGCAGCTTAGATCGGAACTCCTACTACGAGCAGTACTTC. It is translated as CASSLDRNSYYEQYF.

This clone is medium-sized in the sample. CDR3 in amino acids: CASSLGTSGGWNEQFF. CDR3 coding DNA: TGCGCCAGCAGCTTGGGGACTAGCGGGGGGTGGAATGAGCAGTTCTTC. The chain recombines TRBV5-1 with TRBJ2-1, with 14 positions matching TRBD2. The CDR3 consists of 16 residues. Germline V gene data show CDR1 as SGHRS and CDR2 as YFSETQ. The J segment lost 7 bases and the V segment lost 0 bases, leaving 3 bases of the junction unmatched.

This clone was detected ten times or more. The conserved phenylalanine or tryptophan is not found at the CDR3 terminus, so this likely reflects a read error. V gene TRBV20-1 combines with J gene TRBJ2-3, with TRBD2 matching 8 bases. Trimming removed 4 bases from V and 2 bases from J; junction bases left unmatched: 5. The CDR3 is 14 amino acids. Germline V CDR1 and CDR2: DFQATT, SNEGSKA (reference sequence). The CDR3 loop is CSANRAGATDTQYL. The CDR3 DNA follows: TGCAGTGCTAATCGAGCGGGAGCCACAGATACGCAGTATCTT.

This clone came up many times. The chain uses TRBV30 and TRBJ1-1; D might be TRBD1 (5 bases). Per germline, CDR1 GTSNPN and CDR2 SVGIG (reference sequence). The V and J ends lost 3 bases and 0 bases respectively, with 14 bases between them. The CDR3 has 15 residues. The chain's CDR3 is CAWRFSDTLNTEAFF. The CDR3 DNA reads TGTGCCTGGAGGTTTTCGGACACCCTGAACACTGAAGCTTTCTTT. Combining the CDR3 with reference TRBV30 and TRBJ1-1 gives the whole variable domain SQTIHQWPATLVQPVGSPLSLECTVEGTSNPNLYWYRQAAGRGLQLLFYSVGIGQISSEVPQNLSASRPQDRQFILSSKKLLLSDSGFYLCAWRFSDTLNTEAFFGQGTRLTVV.

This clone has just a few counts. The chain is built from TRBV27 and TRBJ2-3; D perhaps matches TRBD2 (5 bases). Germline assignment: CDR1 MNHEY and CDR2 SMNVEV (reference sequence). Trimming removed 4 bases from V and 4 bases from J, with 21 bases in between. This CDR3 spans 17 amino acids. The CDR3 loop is CASSSRGTALLPDTQYF. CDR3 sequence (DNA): TGTGCCAGCAGTTCCCGGGGTACAGCCCTGTTGCCAGATACGCAGTATTTT.

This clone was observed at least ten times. CDR3 in amino acids: CAWTGTSDTQYF. The CDR3 region has the DNA TGTGCCTGGACCGGGACCTCAGATACGCAGTATTTT. This chain joins TRBV30 and TRBJ2-3; D possibly matches TRBD1 or TRBD2 (5 bases each). The germline CDR1 and CDR2 sequences are GTSNPN and SVGIG (reference sequence). Trimming pared 4 bases from V and 4 bases from J, leaving 9 bases between. This CDR3 spans 12 amino acids.

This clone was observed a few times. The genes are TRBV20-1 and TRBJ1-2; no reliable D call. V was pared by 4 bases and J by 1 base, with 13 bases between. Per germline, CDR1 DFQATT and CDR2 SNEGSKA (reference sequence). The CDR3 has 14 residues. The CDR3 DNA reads TGCAGTGCTACCCCCTCCAGGCTTAACTATGGCTACACCTTC. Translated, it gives CSATPSRLNYGYTF.

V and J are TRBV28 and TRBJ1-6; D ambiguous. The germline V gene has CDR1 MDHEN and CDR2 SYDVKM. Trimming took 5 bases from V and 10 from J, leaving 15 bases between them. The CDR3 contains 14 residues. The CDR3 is CASSPPTVGSPLHF. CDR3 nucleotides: TGTGCCAGCAGTCCCCCGACGGTGGGGTCACCCCTCCACTTT.

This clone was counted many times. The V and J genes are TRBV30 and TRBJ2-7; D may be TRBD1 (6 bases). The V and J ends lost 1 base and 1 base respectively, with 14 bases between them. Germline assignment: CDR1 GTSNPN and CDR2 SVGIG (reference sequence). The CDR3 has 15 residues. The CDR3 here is CAWSGGGVGSYEQYF. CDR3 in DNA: TGTGCCTGGAGTGGAGGGGGAGTTGGGTCCTACGAGCAGTACTTC. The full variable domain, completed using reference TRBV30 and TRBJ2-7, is SQTIHQWPATLVQPVGSPLSLECTVEGTSNPNLYWYRQAAGRGLQLLFYSVGIGQISSEVPQNLSASRPQDRQFILSSKKLLLSDSGFYLCAWSGGGVGSYEQYFGPGTRLTVT.

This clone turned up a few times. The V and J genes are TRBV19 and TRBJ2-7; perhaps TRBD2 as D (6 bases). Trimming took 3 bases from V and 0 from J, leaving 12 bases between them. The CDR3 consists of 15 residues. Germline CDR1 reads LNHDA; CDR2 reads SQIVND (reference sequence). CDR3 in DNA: TGTGCCAGTAGTATCCTTCCCGGGGGCTCCTACGAGCAGTACTTC. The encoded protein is CASSILPGGSYEQYF.

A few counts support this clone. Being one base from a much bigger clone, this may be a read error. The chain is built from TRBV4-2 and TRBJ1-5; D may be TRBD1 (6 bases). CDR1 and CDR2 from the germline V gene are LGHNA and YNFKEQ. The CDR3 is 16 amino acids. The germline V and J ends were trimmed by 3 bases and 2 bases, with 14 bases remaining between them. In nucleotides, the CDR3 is TGTGCCAGCAGCCAGGGGACATGCGGGCGCAATCAGCCCCAGCATTTT. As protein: CASSQGTCGRNQPQHF.

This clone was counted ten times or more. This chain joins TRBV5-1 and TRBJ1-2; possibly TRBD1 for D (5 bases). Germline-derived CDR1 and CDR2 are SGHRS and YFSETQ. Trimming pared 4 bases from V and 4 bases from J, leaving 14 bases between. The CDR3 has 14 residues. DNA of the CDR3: TGCGCCAGCAGCGTGACAGAGGGGTCCTATGGCTACACCTTC. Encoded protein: CASSVTEGSYGYTF.

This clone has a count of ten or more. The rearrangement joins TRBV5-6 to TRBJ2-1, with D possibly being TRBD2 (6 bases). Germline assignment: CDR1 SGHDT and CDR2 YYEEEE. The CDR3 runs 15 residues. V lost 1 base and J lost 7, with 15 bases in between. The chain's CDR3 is CASSLLRERLNEQFF. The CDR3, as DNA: TGTGCCAGCAGCTTGCTACGGGAGAGACTAAATGAGCAGTTCTTC.

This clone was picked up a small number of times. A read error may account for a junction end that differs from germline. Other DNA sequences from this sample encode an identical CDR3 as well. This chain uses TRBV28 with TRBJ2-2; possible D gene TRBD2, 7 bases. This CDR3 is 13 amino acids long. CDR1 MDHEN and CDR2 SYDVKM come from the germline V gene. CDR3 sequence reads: CASTGGVAGELFF. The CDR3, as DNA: TGTGCTAGCACGGGGGGCGTCGCCGGGGAGCTGTTTTTT.

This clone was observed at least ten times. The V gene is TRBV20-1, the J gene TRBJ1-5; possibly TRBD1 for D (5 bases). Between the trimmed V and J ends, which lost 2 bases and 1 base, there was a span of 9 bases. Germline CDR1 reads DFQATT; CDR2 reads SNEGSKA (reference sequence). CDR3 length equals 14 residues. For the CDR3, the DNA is TGCAGTGCTAGATTTCGGGGGAGCAATCAGCCCCAGCATTTT. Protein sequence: CSARFRGSNQPQHF.

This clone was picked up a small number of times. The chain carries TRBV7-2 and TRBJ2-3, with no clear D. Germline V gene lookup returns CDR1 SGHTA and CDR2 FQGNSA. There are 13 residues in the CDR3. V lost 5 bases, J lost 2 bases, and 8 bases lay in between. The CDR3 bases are TGTGCCAGCAGCCAGCGATTCACAGATACGCAGTATTTT. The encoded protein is CASSQRFTDTQYF. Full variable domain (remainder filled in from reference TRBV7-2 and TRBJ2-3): GAGVSQSPSNKVTEKGKDVELRCDPISGHTALYWYRQSLGQGLEFLIYFQGNSAPDKSGLPSDRFSAERTGGSVSTLTIQRTQQEDSAVYLCASSQRFTDTQYFGPGTRLTVL.